The following is a TCR beta chain sequence with its context. The clone's antigen remains unknown. Nothing much larger sits one base from this clone, and base qualities are not available. Set within a cohort of healthcare workers in London, UK, this nested case-control study involved weekly PCR testing of nasopharyngeal swabs along with blood sampling. Healthcare workers were recruited during the week of the UK lockdown, between 23 and 31 March 2020, and followed weekly for up to roughly 15 weeks. The data belong to a study of early T cells in non-severe SARS-CoV-2 infection (dated by TCRdb to about 2021). Notes on the research overall: Because TCR sequencing relied on bulk RNA taken from unsorted whole blood, pairing of alpha and beta chains was not possible. Summary of the overall study and its limitations: VDJdb matching was skewed toward anti-spike CD8 responses and likely underestimated virus-specific expansions, missing private and CD4 specificities.

Libraries came from 5' RACE. Sequencer: NextSeq 500. Unique molecular identifiers were attached to individual cDNA molecules in the TCR library protocol so that sequencing error and PCR bias could be corrected. Both TCR alpha and beta chains were sequenced, and tight co-correlation was observed between alpha and beta sequence abundances in each sample. On the authors' methods: Decombinator V4 was used to annotate the V gene, J gene and CDR3 of the TCR sequences. TCRs were defined as expanded if a significant change between any two time points was detected under a Poisson model with p below 0.0001. TCR abundances were normalised to the total number of TCRs sequenced per sample and were expressed as counts per million. TRAV1-2 paired with TRAJ12, TRAJ20 or TRAJ33 defined MAIT TCRs, while TRAV10 paired with TRAJ18 defined iNKT TCRs. VDJdb, accessed 1 November 2021, was searched for CMV, EBV and SARS-CoV-2 annotated TCRs, with TCRs annotated for multiple antigens excluded. Using fastp trimming at Q25 and MiXCR clonotype assembly, TCRdb reanalyzed the public sequencing data and kept in-frame beta chains. When rows share a CDR3 protein, they turn into one entry using the most common DNA and genes. The V and J calls reflect TCRdb's pipeline rather than the authors' work. In all, the sample holds 90,000 to 100,000 distinct CDR3 sequences, and less than 15% of those were seen once. The top ten hold around 2.4% of the sample.

CDR1 and CDR2 are drawn from the germline V gene (reference sequence): DFQATT, SNEGSKA. Trimming leaves V shorter by 2 bases and J shorter by 7 bases, with the junction holding 8 bases beyond the gene matches. The CDR3 measures 14 amino acids from cysteine to phenylalanine. Only CDR3 DNA is held: 42 bases, read in frame from base 1. Sequenced material: whole blood. The sequence was obtained from an adult who was a healthcare worker with PCR-confirmed SARS-CoV-2 infection or an uninfected control (not recorded which). The chain uses TRBV20-1 and TRBJ1-5; the junction holds 7 bases that match TRBD1. The DNA sequence is TGCAGTGCTAGACTTAGACAGGGCGGGCAGCCCCAGCATTTT. Translated, it reads CSARLRQGGQPQHF.